This entry concerns a single TCR beta chain. The CDR3 end falls 3 residues outside the read, so it is completed with the germline J gene. V was clipped by 2 bases and J by 5 bases, with 12 bases between them. This CDR3 has 15 residues. CDR1 MNHEY and CDR2 SVGEGT come from the germline V gene. Method: immunoSEQ multiplex PCR; TCRdb's copy keeps in-frame clones and lacks some. The sample has roughly 30,000 clones. This record belongs to a study of T cells in women clearing cervical HPV infection. Study in general: Cases' blood sampling followed lesion detection by median roughly 150 days (90 to 200).

This receptor was identified in a woman between 18 and 69 years old with a cervical HPV16 infection that either progressed to CIN3+ or cleared (not recorded which). The gene calls are TRBV6-2 or TRBV6-3 and TRBJ2-2, with D uncertain. The specimen sequenced was blood buffy coat. This CDR3 is CASSYASFLTGELFF. Incomplete CDR3 DNA: TGTGCCAGCAGTTACGCAAGCTTCCTAACCGGGGAG.